Listed here are 8 T cell receptor beta chains from one sample, sequenced in a study of shared clonotypes between healthy human individuals. Clones were sequenced by immunoSEQ multiplex PCR, and TCRdb holds only the in-frame ones, with some missing. This table holds about 2 million clones, roughly 96% found once. Sequencing was done on a sample of naive CD4+ T cells sorted from blood. Subset given: CD45RA+ positively selected. These receptors all stem from a man aged 18 to 30 in good health.

The chain has TRBV10-3 and TRBJ1-6; D is perhaps TRBD1 (5 bases). The CDR3 contains 15 residues. Germline V gene sequence: CDR1 ENHRY, CDR2 SYGVKD. V was shortened by 6 bases and J by 5 bases, with 14 bases between the two germline ends. CDR3 sequence reads: CAISPDSLNNSPLHF. The CDR3 DNA reads as TGTGCCATCAGCCCCGACAGTCTTAATAATTCACCCCTCCACTTT.

The chain has TRBV7-2 and TRBJ2-3, with D hard to call. CDR1 and CDR2 from the germline V gene are SGHTA and FQGNSA. The CDR3 spans 15 residues. With 0 bases removed from V and 1 base from J, the gap between germline ends came to 8 bases. The CDR3 bases are TGTGCCAGCAGCTTAGCGGGCAGTCGCACAGATACGCAGTATTTT. It specifies CASSLAGSRTDTQYF.

With regard to this clone: This sample also contains other DNA sequences that code for the same CDR3. J is TRBJ1-1 and V is TRBV2; no clear D gene. Looked up from germline, CDR1 is SNHLY and CDR2 is FYNNEI. V was clipped by 4 bases and J by 0 bases, with 6 bases between them. The CDR3 spans 13 residues. The CDR3 nucleotides read TGTGCCAGCAGTGGTGAATTGAACACTGAAGCTTTCTTT. This translates into CASSGELNTEAFF.

The chain links TRBV7-8 to TRBJ1-5, with D hard to call. Germline CDR1 and CDR2: SGHVS and FQNEAQ. V lost 3 bases and J lost 3, with 3 bases in between. This CDR3 region has 12 residues. The CDR3 spells CASSFANQPQHF. Written as DNA, the CDR3 is TGTGCCAGCAGCTTCGCCAATCAGCCCCAGCATTTT.

This chain links TRBV19 with TRBJ2-7; D gene uncertain. Trimming shortened V by 5 bases and J by 2 bases, and 13 bases separated the two germline ends. The germline CDR1 and CDR2 sequences are LNHDA and SQIVND (reference sequence). This CDR3 is built from 14 residues. The CDR3, as DNA: TGTGCCAGTAGTTCCATGACGGATCCCTACGAGCAGTACTTC. It yields the protein CASSSMTDPYEQYF. The variable domain in full, completed from reference TRBV19 and TRBJ2-7, reads DGGITQSPKYLFRKEGQNVTLSCEQNLNHDAMYWYRQDPGQGLRLIYYSQIVNDFQKGDIAEGYSVSREKKESFPLTVTSAQKNPTAFYLCASSSMTDPYEQYFGPGTRLTVT.

This chain links TRBV7-2 with TRBJ2-5, with a weak D call TRBD1 (5 bases). Trimming removed 1 base from V and 5 bases from J, with 11 bases in between. CDR1 and CDR2 from the germline V gene are SGHTA and FQGNSA. This CDR3 is built from 14 residues. In DNA form, the CDR3 reads TGTGCCAGCAGCTTAGGCTGGTACAGGGAGACCCAGTACTTC. Translated, it gives CASSLGWYRETQYF.

Only one count was recorded for this clone. The V gene is TRBV28, the J gene TRBJ2-7; either TRBD1 or TRBD2 may supply D (5 bases each). V lost 4 bases to trimming and J lost 6 bases, with 13 bases between them. The CDR3 has 13 residues. CDR1 is MDHEN, CDR2 SYDVKM, per germline. CDR3 in amino acids: CASSSDGGREQYF. In DNA form, the CDR3 reads TGTGCCAGCAGTTCCGATGGGGGACGCGAGCAGTACTTC. The variable domain in full, completed from reference TRBV28 and TRBJ2-7, reads DVKVTQSSRYLVKRTGEKVFLECVQDMDHENMFWYRQDPGLGLRLIYFSYDVKMKEKGDIPEGYSVSREKKERFSLILESASTNQTSMYLCASSSDGGREQYFGPGTRLTVT.

This clone was seen once. The chain has TRBV29-1 and TRBJ2-3; D is unclear. The V end lost 4 bases, the J end lost 2 bases, and 13 bases lay between the germline ends. From germline, CDR1 is SQVTM and CDR2 ANQGSEA. This CDR3 has 14 residues. This CDR3 reads CSVATLHFTDTQYF. CDR3 nucleotide sequence: TGCAGCGTTGCCACCCTTCACTTCACAGATACGCAGTATTTT.